The 27 T cell receptor beta chains in this list originate from one sample, sequenced in a study of cytomegalovirus exposure and HLA in healthy donors (dated by TCRdb to about 2017). The library was prepared using the immunoSEQ multiplex PCR assay. A mixture of 60 forward primers for TCR Vbeta segments and 13 reverse primers for TCR Jbeta segments was used in the multiplex PCR. Imported from immuneACCESS, the table was reduced by TCRdb to in-frame sequences with V and J called. These copies leave out some clones; in studies compared against another copy, an unresolved V gene accounts for under half, and the cause of the remainder is not known. In this sample's table one finds some 130,000 clones. Clones ranked in the top ten supply 2% of the sample. Sequencing was performed on PBMCs. These receptors were obtained from a woman between 55 and 75 years old in good health and CMV-seronegative.

The chain employs TRBV5-1 and TRBJ2-7; 11 nucleotides match TRBD2. CDR1 and CDR2 (germline): SGHRS, YFSETQ. V lost 0 bases and J lost 2; bases outside the gene matches: 4. This CDR3 is built from 16 residues. The CDR3 coding sequence is TGCGCCAGCAGCTTGGCCCAGACTAGCGGGGCCTACGAGCAGTACTTC. It encodes CASSLAQTSGAYEQYF.

The J gene is TRBJ2-7, the V gene TRBV30; 7 nucleotides match TRBD2. The CDR3 is made up of 13 amino acids. V was pared by 7 bases and J by 3 bases, with 9 bases of the junction left unmatched. Germline V CDR1 and CDR2: GTSNPN, SVGIG (reference sequence). The CDR3 coding sequence is TGTGCCTACAGGAAGCGGGACCACTACGAGCAGTACTTC. Translation: CAYRKRDHYEQYF. Full variable domain (remainder filled in from reference TRBV30 and TRBJ2-7): SQTIHQWPATLVQPVGSPLSLECTVEGTSNPNLYWYRQAAGRGLQLLFYSVGIGQISSEVPQNLSASRPQDRQFILSSKKLLLSDSGFYLCAYRKRDHYEQYFGPGTRLTVT.

The chain has TRBV6-1 and TRBJ1-1; the D is unclear. Germline V lookup: CDR1 MNHNS, CDR2 SASEGT. V was pared by 9 bases and J by 0 bases, with 5 bases between. The CDR3 runs 11 residues. CDR3 in amino acids: CASQLNTEAFF. The CDR3 nucleotides are TGTGCCAGTCAGTTGAACACTGAAGCTTTCTTT.

The chain employs TRBV7-2 and TRBJ2-5; TRBD2 matches at 7 bases. J gave up 5 bases and V 7 bases, and 13 bases lay outside the gene matches. The length of the CDR3 is 15 residues. CDR1 is SGHTA, CDR2 FQGNSA, per germline. CDR3 DNA: TGTGCCAGCACCCAGCCCTCAGCGGGAACCGAGACCCAGTACTTC. It is translated as CASTQPSAGTETQYF.

The V and J genes are TRBV7-8 and TRBJ1-3; TRBD1 agrees at 10 bases. This CDR3 region has 17 residues. The V gene end was trimmed by 2 bases and the J gene end by 0 bases; junction bases not matched to a gene: 4. Germline assignment: CDR1 SGHVS and CDR2 FQNEAQ. The CDR3 loop reads CASSLIRDRGSGNTIYF. The CDR3 DNA reads TGTGCCAGCAGCTTAATCCGGGACAGGGGCTCTGGAAACACCATATATTTT.

The V and J genes are TRBV11-2 and TRBJ2-7; TRBD1 matches at 9 bases. Per the germline V gene, CDR1 is SGHAT and CDR2 is FQNNGV. The CDR3 consists of 15 residues. Germline trimming cut 5 bases from V and 4 bases from J; bases unmatched to any gene: 9. Written as DNA, the CDR3 is TGTGCCAGCAGCATCTCCGGGACAGGGTTTTACGAGCAGTACTTC. This sequence encodes CASSISGTGFYEQYF.

J is TRBJ2-5 and V is TRBV5-1, with 7 bases aligning to TRBD1. Trimming took 4 bases from V and 0 from J; bases not matched to a gene: 6. Germline assignment: CDR1 SGHRS and CDR2 YFSETQ. There are 15 residues in the CDR3. CDR3 amino acids: CASSTGTAHQETQYF. CDR3 nucleotide sequence: TGCGCCAGCAGCACCGGGACAGCTCACCAAGAGACCCAGTACTTC.

This chain joins TRBV4-1 and TRBJ1-6, with 9 bases aligning to TRBD1. The V gene end was trimmed by 5 bases and the J gene end by 5 bases; junction bases not matched to a gene: 10. This CDR3 comprises 17 residues. The germline V gene has CDR1 MGHRA and CDR2 YSYEKL. CDR3 protein: CASSYRGRTDNNSPLHF. The CDR3 DNA reads TGCGCCAGCAGCTACAGGGGGCGGACAGATAATAATTCACCCCTCCACTTT.

The V gene is TRBV19, the J gene TRBJ1-2; D remains unclear. This CDR3 has 15 amino acids. CDR1 LNHDA and CDR2 SQIVND come from the germline V gene (reference sequence). Trimming cost V 1 base and J 4 bases, with 13 bases left between them. The CDR3 spells CASSIVAGGGYGYTF. The CDR3 DNA reads as TGTGCCAGTAGTATAGTGGCGGGCGGAGGCTATGGCTACACCTTC.

The genes are TRBV21-1 and TRBJ2-1; the DNA was not used to check the table's D call, TRBD2. TRBV21-1 is marked as a pseudogene. The CDR3 spans 17 residues. The CDR3 is CASSKEWPSGTYNEQFF. The CDR3 DNA reads TGTGCCAGCAGCAAAGAGTGGCCTAGCGGGACCTACAATGAGCAGTTCTTC.

The chain carries TRBV6-1 and TRBJ2-7; 8 bases align to TRBD2. The V and J ends lost 6 bases and 3 bases, in that order; junction bases with no gene match: 10. This CDR3 is 15 amino acids long. The V gene's germline CDR1 is MNHNS and CDR2 SASEGT. The CDR3 region is CASRNAGGPGYEQYF. CDR3 nucleotides: TGTGCCAGCAGAAACGCGGGGGGCCCCGGCTACGAGCAGTACTTC.

This chain joins TRBV5-1 and TRBJ1-2, with 8 bases that match TRBD1. The CDR3 sequence is 15 residues long. Germline CDR1 and CDR2: SGHRS and YFSETQ. J was trimmed by 4 bases and V by 0 bases; bases with no gene match: 5. This CDR3 is CASSLGGQGPYGYTF. The DNA of the CDR3 is TGCGCCAGCAGCTTGGGTGGACAGGGACCCTATGGCTACACCTTC. Full variable domain (remainder filled in from reference TRBV5-1 and TRBJ1-2): KAGVTQTPRYLIKTRGQQVTLSCSPISGHRSVSWYQQTPGQGLQFLFEYFSETQRNKGNFPGRFSGRQFSNSRSEMNVSTLELGDSALYLCASSLGGQGPYGYTFGSGTRLTVV.

The J gene is TRBJ1-1, the V gene TRBV27, with D tentatively TRBD1 (5 bases). Germline assignment: CDR1 MNHEY and CDR2 SMNVEV (reference sequence). This CDR3 spans 13 amino acids. The V end was cut by 0 bases, the J end by 7 bases, with 9 bases between. The CDR3 bases are TGTGCCAGCAGTTTATCCAGGGTTAGTGAAGCTTTCTTT. Translating gives CASSLSRVSEAFF.

The J gene is TRBJ1-2, the V gene TRBV19; D perhaps matches TRBD1 (5 bases). Trimming left V 3 bases short and J 5 bases short, with 10 bases between. Germline CDR1 LNHDA, CDR2 SQIVND (reference sequence). The length of the CDR3 is 13 residues. The CDR3 loop reads CASSIGGKYGYTF. In nucleotides, the CDR3 is TGTGCCAGTAGTATTGGGGGGAAGTATGGCTACACCTTC.

The CDR3 here is CASSQLRGPLQGGMGGYTF. The CDR3 DNA follows: TGTGCCAGCAGCCAGCTTAGGGGCCCTTTACAGGGGGGAATGGGTGGCTACACCTTC. V usage is TRBV7-8 and J usage is TRBJ1-2; 8 bases line up with TRBD1. Germline lookup yields CDR1 SGHVS and CDR2 FQNEAQ. The CDR3 sequence is 19 residues long. With 5 bases clipped from V and 7 bases from J, the junction kept 24 bases outside the gene matches.

The V gene is TRBV6-1, the J gene TRBJ2-3, with 16 nucleotides matching TRBD2. The CDR3 has 17 residues. The ends lost 3 bases at V and 5 bases at J; junction bases unmatched: 5. Germline V gives CDR1 MNHNS, CDR2 SASEGT. The CDR3 spells CASSEGTSGRAIDTQYF. DNA for the CDR3: TGTGCCAGCAGTGAGGGGACTAGCGGGAGGGCCATAGATACGCAGTATTTT.

CDR3 residues: CASSLDLSYDFEQFF. CDR3 in DNA: TGCGCCAGCAGCTTGGATCTGAGCTACGACTTTGAGCAGTTCTTC. The chain recombines TRBV5-1 with TRBJ2-1; D remains ambiguous. The germline V and J ends were trimmed by 0 bases and 9 bases, with 16 bases remaining between them. The germline V gene has CDR1 SGHRS and CDR2 YFSETQ. The CDR3 runs to 15 residues.

J is TRBJ2-7 and V is TRBV6-5; the match to TRBD1 covers 7 bases. CDR1 is MNHEY and CDR2 is SVGAGI in the germline V gene. CDR3 length: 12 amino acids. The trim removed 7 bases at V and 5 bases at J, leaving 5 bases unmatched. The CDR3 sequence: CASNRQGHEQYF. The CDR3 bases are TGTGCCAGCAACAGACAGGGCCACGAGCAGTACTTC.

This chain connects TRBV7-2 to TRBJ2-3; 11 positions agree with TRBD2. The CDR3 covers 16 residues. Germline loops: CDR1 SGHTA, CDR2 FQGNSA. J gave up 1 base and V 4 bases, and 4 bases lay outside the gene matches. Written as DNA, the CDR3 is TGTGCCAGCAGCTCTATAGCGGGGGGGGGCACAGATACGCAGTATTTT. Translated: CASSSIAGGGTDTQYF. Full variable domain (missing parts from reference TRBV7-2 and TRBJ2-3): GAGVSQSPSNKVTEKGKDVELRCDPISGHTALYWYRQSLGQGLEFLIYFQGNSAPDKSGLPSDRFSAERTGGSVSTLTIQRTQQEDSAVYLCASSSIAGGGTDTQYFGPGTRLTVL.

The chain uses TRBV6-4 and TRBJ2-2; 8 nucleotides match TRBD2. Germline values: CDR1 MRHNA, CDR2 SNTAGT. V lost 6 bases to trimming and J lost 6 bases; unmatched junction nucleotides: 9. The CDR3 covers 15 residues. CDR3 in DNA: TGTGCCAGCAGCCCCGGGGGGGAAATTGCCGGGGAGCTGTTTTTT. Protein product: CASSPGGEIAGELFF.

The V call is TRBV11-2, the J call TRBJ1-2; D gene uncertain. The germline V gene has CDR1 SGHAT and CDR2 FQNNGV. The CDR3 is 14 amino acids. Trimming shortened V by 5 bases and J by 2 bases, and 12 bases separated the two germline ends. The CDR3: CASSREGSNYGYTF. The CDR3 region has the DNA TGTGCCAGCAGCCGCGAGGGTAGCAACTATGGCTACACCTTC.

This chain connects TRBV11-1 to TRBJ2-1; 9 bases align to TRBD2. Per the germline V gene, CDR1 is SGHAT and CDR2 is FQDESV (reference sequence). This CDR3 spans 16 amino acids. The trim removed 1 base at V and 9 bases at J, leaving 10 bases unmatched. DNA of the CDR3: TGTGCCAGCAGCTTAGGGGCGGGAGGGCCTATGTTTGAGCAGTTCTTC. It is translated as CASSLGAGGPMFEQFF.

CDR3 coding DNA: TGTGCCAGCAGCCGGACAGGGCTCTACGAGCAGTACTTC. Its protein product is CASSRTGLYEQYF. The V call is TRBV28, the J call TRBJ2-7; 8 bases fit TRBD1. V gave up 6 bases and J gave up 3 bases; unmatched junction bases: 4. CDR3 length: 13 amino acids. Germline V gives CDR1 MDHEN, CDR2 SYDVKM.

The V and J genes are TRBV5-1 and TRBJ2-1; possibly TRBD1 for D (8 bases). The V end lost 0 bases, the J end lost 9 bases, and 13 bases lay between the germline ends. Germline CDR1 and CDR2: SGHRS and YFSETQ. The CDR3 contains 14 residues. CDR3 loop: CASSLGQGRGEQFF. The CDR3 bases are TGCGCCAGCAGCTTGGGACAGGGGAGGGGTGAGCAGTTCTTC.

The gene calls are TRBV11-2 and TRBJ2-7; 10 bases are shared with TRBD1. The CDR3 extends over 15 amino acids. The trim removed 5 bases at V and 3 bases at J, leaving 7 bases unmatched. The germline CDR1 and CDR2 sequences are SGHAT and FQNNGV. The chain's CDR3 is CASSPRTGGVYEQYF. In DNA, the CDR3 is TGTGCCAGCAGCCCGCGGACAGGGGGGGTCTACGAGCAGTACTTC. The complete variable domain, with remaining parts taken from reference TRBV11-2 and TRBJ2-7, reads EAGVAQSPRYKIIEKRQSVAFWCNPISGHATLYWYQQILGQGPKLLIQFQNNGVVDDSQLPKDRFSAERLKGVDSTLKIQPAKLEDSAVYLCASSPRTGGVYEQYFGPGTRLTVT.

This chain joins TRBV19 and TRBJ1-6; D might be TRBD1 (6 bases). V was pared by 5 bases and J by 2 bases, with 10 bases between. Germline CDR1 is LNHDA and CDR2 is SQIVND (reference sequence). This CDR3 is 15 amino acids long. In DNA form, the CDR3 reads TGTGCCAGTAGTTTACAGGGAGCCTATAATTCACCCCTCCACTTT. This codes for CASSLQGAYNSPLHF.

The chain joins TRBV7-9 to TRBJ1-3, with 7 nucleotides matching TRBD1. Germline CDR1 and CDR2: SEHNR and FQNEAQ (reference sequence). The CDR3 loop spans 14 amino acids. After removal of 2 bases from V and 4 bases from J, the junction contained 2 bases not matched to a gene. DNA of the CDR3: TGTGCCAGCAGCTTATCGGGACAGGGAAACACCATATATTTT. It translates to CASSLSGQGNTIYF.